The text below deals with one T cell receptor (beta chain). This clonotype occurred a few times. It has no known antigen specificity. Base-call qualities are not available, and no considerably larger clone is one nucleotide away. The data were obtained in a study of T cells after yellow fever vaccination (dated by TCRdb to between 2018 and 2020). With regard to the full study: Libraries from fractions with low cell numbers were prepared with the SMART-Seq v4 Ultra Low Input RNA kit. Bulk PBMC replicates and cell subsets were isolated from blood drawn at multiple timepoints before and after both primary and secondary immunization. The cohort comprised two healthy male donors, one aged 18 to 29 and one aged 30 to 40 years. To track T-cell clones before and after primary and booster YFV17D yellow fever vaccination, bulk TCR alpha and beta repertoires were sequenced longitudinally. Here is what the overall study found, with its caveats: Only a couple of donors were included in the study, so the extent to which the findings can be generalized is limited. Compared with the primary T-cell response, the secondary T-cell response was weaker but faster, peaking on day 5 rather than day 15. A small fraction of clonotypes showed up in both the CD4 and CD8 compartments, probably as a result of convergent recombination. After the booster, most clones that had expanded after primary vaccination were detected again (about 97% of CD4 and 70% to 90% of CD8), suggesting broad maintenance of memory. FACS-sorted repertoires could contain abundant contaminating clonotypes from the bulk population, so computational filtering was required.

Sequencing was performed on an Illumina NovaSeq 6000. TCR cDNA was made using 5'RACE template switching, a step that added a universal primer site and unique molecular identifiers. Priming of cDNA synthesis was performed from both the TCR alpha and TCR beta constant segments. Library amplification used two PCR steps, and the second PCR step added sample barcodes and sequencing adapters. Libraries were sequenced on Illumina HiSeq 2500 (2x100 bp) or NovaSeq (2x150 bp). The study's processing was this. MIGEC was used to demultiplex reads and collapse the reads into UMI consensus sequences, and MiXCR was used for V(D)J alignment. Using edgeR on replicate PBMC samples, clonotypes were called vaccine-responding if FDR was below 0.01 and the log2 fold change was above 5 up to day 15. CD4 or CD8 identity was assigned to each bulk clonotype according to whether the clonotype was present at higher abundance in the sequenced CD4 repertoire or the sequenced CD8 repertoire. TCRdb reanalyzed the raw reads on its own, using fastp at Q25 for trimming and MiXCR for clone calling, and kept in-frame beta chains. Every distinct CDR3 protein forms one entry, paired with its most common genes and DNA. The V and J calls follow TCRdb's processing rather than the paper's. In this sample the table shows hundreds of thousands of distinct CDR3 sequences, about 3.5% of which occur a single time. In total, the top ten clones hold 23% of the sample.

Reading the label with the study, this specimen's treatment or condition is: live attenuated yellow fever vaccine strain. At every blood-draw timepoint, two biological replicates of bulk PBMCs were collected. A standard Ficoll-Paque protocol was used to isolate PBMCs from peripheral blood. TriZol was used to extract RNA from bulk PBMCs, from CD4 and CD8 fractions, and from dextramer-positive and dextramer-negative fractions. The specimen was PBMCs, collected on the day of the yellow fever booster vaccination. The sequence was obtained from a man between 18 and 35 years old who received the YFV17D yellow fever vaccine.

In nucleotides, the sequence is TGCGCCAGCAGCTTTTCCAGGGCTAACTATGGCTACACCTTC. Its protein reads: CASSFSRANYGYTF. The chain employs TRBV5-1 and TRBJ1-2, with TRBD1 tentatively as D gene (5 bases match). Cut back by 2 bases and 0 bases, the V and J ends lie 8 bases apart. From the germline V gene, CDR1 is SGHRS and CDR2 is YFSETQ. Including cysteine and phenylalanine, the CDR3 has 14 amino acids. The kept DNA is CDR3 alone, 42 bases in frame from the first base.